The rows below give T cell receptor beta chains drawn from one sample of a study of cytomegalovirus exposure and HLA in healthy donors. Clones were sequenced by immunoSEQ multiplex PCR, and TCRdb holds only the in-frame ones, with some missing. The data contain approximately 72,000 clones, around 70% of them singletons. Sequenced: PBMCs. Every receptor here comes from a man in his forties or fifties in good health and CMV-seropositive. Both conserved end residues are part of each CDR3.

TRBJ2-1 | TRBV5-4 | CASSPGRVSRGEQFF
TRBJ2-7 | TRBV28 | CASSLSPGFGAVEYEQYF
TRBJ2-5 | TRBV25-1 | CASSPRSRLAGAQETQYF
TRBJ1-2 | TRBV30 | CAWSGLGGGAGYGYTF
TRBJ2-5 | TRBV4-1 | CASSQVSAGAGAQYF
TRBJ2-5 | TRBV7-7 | CASSPGGGQRETQYF
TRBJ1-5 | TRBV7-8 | CASSLFTLNNQPQHF
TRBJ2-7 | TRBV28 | CASSLSGEQYF
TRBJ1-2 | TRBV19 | CASSTGLSGGTF
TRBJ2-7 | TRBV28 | CASGGRGLSYEQYF
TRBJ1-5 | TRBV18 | CASSRDSNDQPQHF
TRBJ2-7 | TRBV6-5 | CASRITGHSSYEQYF
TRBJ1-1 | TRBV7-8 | CASSQGQGIGNTEAFF
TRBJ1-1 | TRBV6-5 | CASSKQGVGNTEAFF
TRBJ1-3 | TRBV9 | CASSPDGGKPLSGNTIYF
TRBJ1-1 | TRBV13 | CASKPATGITEAFF
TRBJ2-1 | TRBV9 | CASSVGTGLYNEQFF
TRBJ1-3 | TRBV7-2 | CASSLLRFSGNTIYF
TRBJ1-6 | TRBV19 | CASSRGGQNLNSPLHF
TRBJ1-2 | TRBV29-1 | CSVVDTPYGYTF